This entry describes one T cell receptor beta chain. What this receptor recognizes is not known. No base quality values were provided; no much bigger clone lies one nucleotide off. Its CDR3 holds 13 amino acids, cysteine through phenylalanine. Only the CDR3 DNA stays, 39 bases, in frame from base 1. CDR1 is given as LNHDA and CDR2 as SQIVND, both from the germline V gene (reference sequence). V gives up 8 bases and J gives up 3 bases, and the segment between their germline ends measures 12 bases. The data were taken from a study of T cell changes during pregnancy in multiple sclerosis (dated by TCRdb to between 2017 and 2020). Regarding the complete study: In women with multiple sclerosis, the researchers looked at how the T cell repertoire shifted as pregnancy progressed.

Library preparation used the immunoSEQ multiplex PCR assay. Sourced from immuneACCESS, this table was stored by TCRdb with only in-frame sequences that have V and J called. A share of the clones is absent; for the studies checked, an unresolved V gene accounts for under half, and the remainder has no known explanation. The table for this sample lists 56,000 or so clones; approximately 92% of them were counted only once. The ten largest clonotypes hold 0.65% to 0.7% of the sample. The receptor chain draws on TRBV19 and TRBJ2-3, and TRBD2 may be the D gene, going by 6 matching bases. This TCR derives from a female donor with multiple sclerosis, enrolled in a pregnancy study. The sample was CD4+ T cells from peripheral blood mononuclear cells, taken in the third trimester of pregnancy. CDR3 protein: CASLRDRTDTQYF. The DNA is as follows: TGTGCCAGTTTGCGGGATCGGACAGATACGCAGTATTTT.